This TCR beta chain was sequenced in a study of cytomegalovirus exposure and HLA in healthy donors. Study observations and caveats: Presence/absence analyses supposed approximately even sequencing depth among donors. Later work associated roughly 17,000 TCR beta sequences with HLA alleles at 0.05 false discovery rate. Associated with cytomegalovirus, according to the listing, were around 160 TCR beta chains.

This CDR3 comprises 14 residues. Trimming at V came to 3 bases and at J to 9 bases, leaving 7 bases not matched to a gene. Germline values: CDR1 SGHRS, CDR2 YFSETQ. As for this clone: Its antigen is as yet unknown.

Donors counted as nominally healthy when sampled, yet unrecorded immune exposures were likely. Use of 60 Vbeta and 13 Jbeta primers characterized the PCR. The method was immunoSEQ multiplex PCR; TCRdb's version includes in-frame clones alone and lacks a portion of them. The sample has approximately 88,000 clones, 77% seen once. The sequenced sample was PBMCs. The genes are TRBV5-1 and TRBJ2-1; 9 positions match TRBD2. This receptor was obtained from a man over 45 in good health and CMV-seropositive. The DNA for the CDR3 is TGCGCCAGCAGCTGGGGGCGGGGGGGCCCTGAGCAGTTCTTC. Its translation is CASSWGRGGPEQFF.